The present TCR beta chain was sequenced within a study of blood T cell repertoires in COVID-19 (dated by TCRdb to the early 2020s). About the study as a whole: Samples from collaborators originated in the United States, Italy and Spain and spanned both the acute and convalescent phases of COVID-19. The repertoires were released in a freely available public database meant as a resource for research on the immune response to SARS-CoV-2. A de-identified subject ID, COVID-19 status, age in years and sex were almost always included in the sample metadata. Samples were obtained from the ongoing ImmuneRACE study (first 160 participants) and from 1,200 or so subjects provided by 6 global collaborators. Deeply sampled blood TCRbeta repertoires from subjects exposed to, actively infected with, or recovered from COVID-19 were included in the dataset. Where available, HLA class I and class II types were taken from metadata supplied by the sample provider and were not determined by assay-based typing. The prospective study material was composed of cDNA or gDNA derived from T cells, B-cell-depleted T cells, or PBMCs.

Including the terminal cysteine and phenylalanine, the CDR3 comprises 15 residues. Of all the DNA, just the CDR3 is kept, 45 bases in frame from base 1. Ends trimmed: V by 0 bases, J by 3 bases; bases unmatched to a gene: 6. As encoded in the germline V gene, CDR1 is SGDLS while CDR2 is YYNGEE. Enrolling through a virtual design, the prospective study's participants ranged in age from roughly 18 to 95 years and lived across 24 United States geographic areas. In the prospective study, participants were assigned to cohorts based on the clinical history participants reported in a screening survey and a study questionnaire. Recovered participants in ImmuneRACE Cohort 3 were defined as having two consecutive negative NP/OP PCR tests, clearance from a healthcare professional, or resolution of symptoms. Mobile phlebotomists in the prospective study collected whole blood, serum and a nasopharyngeal or oropharyngeal swab from every participant. Over an approximately two-month period, participants in the prospective study had the option of providing additional blood draws and questionnaires. Before DNA extraction, blood samples from the prospective study were shipped at room temperature or frozen.

TCRbeta CDR3 regions were amplified from genomic DNA using the immunoSEQ Assay, a bias-controlled multiplex PCR. For the original study's pipeline: Within the assay, amplification of reference gene primers was used to estimate how many nucleated cells each sample contained. To quantify the absolute abundance of each unique TCRbeta CDR3 rearrangement, sequence reads were collapsed and filtered. For each sample, productive Simpson clonality was calculated as the square root of Simpson's diversity index across productive rearrangements. In TCRdb, the immuneACCESS table is reduced to in-frame sequences with V and J assigned. These tables do not hold every clone; where another copy was compared, an unresolved V gene accounts for under half, and the others remain unexplained. D and trimming come from the DNA, and the V and J calls and clone size come from that table. The sample data list roughly 300,000 clones, and about 90% of these were observed just once. The ten largest clones take up approximately 5.4% of the sample.

As regards this clone: The antigen this receptor binds is unknown. No much larger clone exists at a distance of one base, and base qualities are not known.

The paper as a whole reports these results and caveats: The amount of clinical and demographic metadata varied by source and participant and was provided uncurated.

The sequencing input was PBMCs or T cells enriched from blood (not recorded which). The chain couples TRBV9 to TRBJ2-7; TRBD2 lines up with 7 middle nucleotides. This clonotype was sampled from a woman in her 30s who had recovered from COVID-19. The nucleotides read TGTGCCAGCAGCGTAGAGGCGGGGGATTACTACGAGCAGTACTTC. The resulting protein is CASSVEAGDYYEQYF.